This T cell receptor beta chain was captured by sequencing in a study of blood T cell repertoires in COVID-19. About the study: COVID-19 samples from acute and convalescent phases originated in the United States, Italy and Spain. In each case, the material was cDNA or gDNA derived from T cells, B-cell-depleted T cells, or PBMCs.

Measured with immunoSEQ multiplex PCR; TCRdb has only the in-frame clones, and not every one. The sample lists about 370,000 clones; approximately 88% were seen once. There are 16 residues in the CDR3. After removal of 0 bases from V and 6 bases from J, the junction contained 8 bases not matched to a gene. Germline CDR1 SGDLS, CDR2 YYNGEE. Patients from Seattle were sampled longitudinally, starting during active infection. This TCR derives from a woman in her 30s with COVID-19, enrolled during active disease. The rearrangement joins TRBV9 to TRBJ2-1; 8 positions agree with TRBD2. Sequencing was carried out using peripheral blood. The CDR3 region has the DNA TGTGCCAGCAGCGTAGCCCAGCGGGAGAAGCCCAATGAGCAGTTCTTC. Protein sequence: CASSVAQREKPNEQFF.